The 17 T cell receptor beta chains listed next were all sequenced from one sample in a study of control samples from healthy donors and cancer patients. Clones were sequenced by immunoSEQ multiplex PCR, and TCRdb holds only the in-frame ones, with some missing. Here the sample spans about 120,000 clones, roughly 92% being singletons. Sequences were obtained from blood. These receptors were taken from a man between 18 and 29 years old in good health.

The chain joins TRBV3-1 (or the pseudogene TRBV3-2) to TRBJ1-1; D possibly corresponds to TRBD1 (5 bases). The CDR3 length is 15 residues. Trimming shortened V by 0 bases and J by 4 bases, and 12 bases separated the two germline ends. Germline loops: CDR1 LGHDT, CDR2 YNNKEL (reference sequence). The CDR3 bases are TGTGCCAGCAGCCAAGACGGGTGGGGGAGCACTGAAGCTTTCTTT. Translating gives CASSQDGWGSTEAFF.

The gene calls are TRBV7-9 and TRBJ2-2; 10 nucleotides agree with TRBD2. Germline V CDR1 and CDR2: SEHNR, FQNEAQ (reference sequence). The CDR3 consists of 16 residues. Trimming at V came to 5 bases and at J to 0 bases, leaving 3 bases not matched to a gene. CDR3 bases: TGTGCCAGCAGCCCACTAGCGGGGACGAACACCGGGGAGCTGTTTTTT. It encodes CASSPLAGTNTGELFF.

The chain recombines TRBV28 with TRBJ1-2, with D hard to call. V was pared by 6 bases and J by 4 bases, with 12 bases between. Germline CDR1 and CDR2: MDHEN and SYDVKM. The CDR3 runs to 13 residues. The CDR3 protein is CASSPPFAYGYTF. The CDR3 DNA sequence: TGTGCCAGCAGCCCTCCTTTCGCCTATGGCTACACCTTC.

The chain is built from TRBV5-1 and TRBJ2-6; D remains ambiguous. The CDR3 covers 15 residues. CDR1 is SGHRS, CDR2 YFSETQ, per germline. V was clipped by 1 base and J by 5 bases, with 10 bases between them. CDR3 in amino acids: CASSLNTVRANVLTF. In DNA, the CDR3 is TGCGCCAGCAGCTTGAATACTGTCAGGGCCAACGTCCTGACTTTC.

This clone has only one observation. J is TRBJ1-5 and V is TRBV19; D unclear. CDR1 and CDR2 from the germline V gene are LNHDA and SQIVND (reference sequence). Trimming cost V 3 bases and J 2 bases, with 11 bases left between them. This CDR3 is 15 amino acids long. CDR3 coding DNA: TGTGCCAGTAGTATGGTGGGAAGAGGCAATCAGCCCCAGCATTTT. Its translation is CASSMVGRGNQPQHF. Looking up the rest from reference TRBV19 and TRBJ1-5 gives the full variable domain: DGGITQSPKYLFRKEGQNVTLSCEQNLNHDAMYWYRQDPGQGLRLIYYSQIVNDFQKGDIAEGYSVSREKKESFPLTVTSAQKNPTAFYLCASSMVGRGNQPQHFGDGTRLSIL.

This CDR3 reads CASKDRGGTDTQYF. CDR3 nucleotide sequence: TGTGCCAGCAAGGATCGGGGAGGCACAGATACGCAGTATTTT. The chain carries TRBV2 and TRBJ2-3; possibly TRBD2 for D (5 bases). V shed 7 bases and J shed 1 base, with 12 bases lying between them. Germline values: CDR1 SNHLY, CDR2 FYNNEI. CDR3 length: 14 residues.

This chain uses TRBV3-1 (or the pseudogene TRBV3-2) with TRBJ1-6; D gene unclear. There are 14 residues in the CDR3. The V and J ends lost 1 base and 6 bases respectively, with 7 bases between them. Germline CDR1 LGHDT, CDR2 YNNKEL (reference sequence). CDR3 region: CASSQGGGNSPLHF. The CDR3 DNA is TGTGCCAGCAGCCAAGGAGGCGGTAATTCACCCCTCCACTTT.

This chain uses TRBV9 with TRBJ1-3; D uncertain. The germline V gene has CDR1 SGDLS and CDR2 YYNGEE. The V end was cut by 0 bases, the J end by 0 bases, with 10 bases between. The CDR3 loop spans 16 amino acids. The chain's CDR3 is CASSVVPGSSGNTIYF. DNA of the CDR3: TGTGCCAGCAGCGTAGTCCCGGGAAGCTCTGGAAACACCATATATTTT.

The chain combines TRBV7-9 with TRBJ2-7; no firm D call. Trimming pared 0 bases from V and 2 bases from J, leaving 5 bases between. CDR1 is SEHNR and CDR2 is FQNEAQ in the germline V gene (reference sequence). The CDR3 totals 13 residues. CDR3 nucleotide sequence: TGTGCCAGCAGCTTAGCATCCACCTACGAGCAGTACTTC. It codes for CASSLASTYEQYF. The full variable domain, in which reference TRBV7-9 and TRBJ2-7 provide the parts outside the CDR3, is DTGVSQNPRHKITKRGQNVTFRCDPISEHNRLYWYRQTLGQGPEFLTYFQNEAQLEKSRLLSDRFSAERPKGSFSTLEIQRTEQGDSAMYLCASSLASTYEQYFGPGTRLTVT.

The chain employs TRBV4-1 and TRBJ2-7, with D possibly TRBD2 on 6 matching bases. Germline V gene sequence: CDR1 MGHRA, CDR2 YSYEKL. With 2 bases removed from V and 4 bases from J, the gap between germline ends came to 9 bases. The CDR3 contains 13 residues. The CDR3 DNA follows: TGCGCCAGCAGCCAAACTGGGGGGTACGAGCAGTACTTC. This codes for CASSQTGGYEQYF.

At least ten counts were recorded for this clone. The chain carries TRBV7-9 and TRBJ1-2; maybe TRBD1 (6 bases). V was pared by 3 bases and J by 8 bases, with 10 bases between. CDR1 SEHNR and CDR2 FQNEAQ come from the germline V gene (reference sequence). This CDR3 is built from 12 residues. The CDR3 here is CASSLGALGYTF. Written as DNA, the CDR3 is TGTGCCAGCAGCTTGGGGGCCTTGGGCTACACCTTC.

J is TRBJ2-3 and V is TRBV5-4; possibly TRBD2 for D (6 bases). With 3 bases removed from V and 9 bases from J, the gap between germline ends came to 11 bases. Germline V gives CDR1 SGHNT, CDR2 YYREEE (reference sequence). This CDR3 has 12 residues. The CDR3 coding sequence is TGTGCCAGCAGCTCACGGAGCGGGACGCAGTATTTT. It yields the protein CASSSRSGTQYF.

This clone has only one observation. This chain uses TRBV2 with TRBJ2-7, with 7 bases aligning to TRBD2. Unmatched junction bases numbered 5, after V lost 2 bases and J lost 1 base. Germline loops: CDR1 SNHLY, CDR2 FYNNEI. The CDR3 has 15 amino acids. The DNA of the CDR3 is TGTGCCAGCAGTGAATTGGCTAGCGGATCCTACGAGCAGTACTTC. This encodes CASSELASGSYEQYF.

The CDR3 sequence is CASSLAFQLNVRDTQYF. The CDR3, as DNA: TGTGCCAGCAGCTTAGCTTTCCAGTTAAATGTGAGGGATACGCAGTATTTT. The rearrangement joins TRBV7-9 to TRBJ2-3; no clear D. CDR1 and CDR2 (germline): SEHNR, FQNEAQ (reference sequence). V lost 0 bases and J 6 bases, leaving 19 bases between the germline ends. CDR3 length equals 17 residues.

This chain connects TRBV6-4 to TRBJ2-7; 9 nucleotides line up with TRBD2. V shed 2 bases, J shed 5 bases, and the junction held 4 bases outside the gene matches. This CDR3 is built from 14 residues. Germline V gene lookup returns CDR1 MRHNA and CDR2 SNTAGT. The CDR3 DNA reads as TGTGCCAGCAGTGACCGCGGGGGGGCCGACGAGCAGTACTTC. Protein product: CASSDRGGADEQYF.

The chain carries TRBV6-5 and TRBJ2-1; possibly TRBD1 or TRBD2 for D (6 bases each). This CDR3 comprises 13 residues. The V and J ends lost 7 bases and 4 bases respectively, with 11 bases between them. Germline V lookup: CDR1 MNHEY, CDR2 SVGAGI. The CDR3 DNA reads TGTGCCAGCAACGGGGGCGCTTACAATGAGCAGTTCTTC. Residues: CASNGGAYNEQFF.

The rearrangement links TRBV9 to TRBJ2-3, with TRBD1 matching 9 bases. The CDR3 runs 15 residues. Germline V gene data show CDR1 as SGDLS and CDR2 as YYNGEE. V shed 4 bases and J 2 bases; nucleotides not matched to a gene: 5. This chain's CDR3 is CASSPRTGDTDTQYF. Here the CDR3 DNA reads TGTGCCAGCAGCCCCAGGACAGGGGACACAGATACGCAGTATTTT.